This TCR beta chain was recovered during a study of blood T cell repertoires in COVID-19. The table came from immunoSEQ multiplex PCR; TCRdb's copy has only in-frame clones and leaves some out. The sample includes around 130,000 clones, 85% of them seen just once. The CDR3 is 14 residues long. Germline CDR1 is SGHRS and CDR2 is YFSETQ. V lost 6 bases and J lost 7; bases outside the gene matches: 7. What was sequenced was peripheral blood. This chain uses TRBV5-1 with TRBJ2-7, with 13 bases matching TRBD2. The origin of this receptor is a man aged 50-59 years with acute or convalescent COVID-19. CDR3 sequence (DNA): TGCGCCAGCACTGGGACTAGCGGGACGGTGGAGCAGTACTTC. Translated: CASTGTSGTVEQYF.